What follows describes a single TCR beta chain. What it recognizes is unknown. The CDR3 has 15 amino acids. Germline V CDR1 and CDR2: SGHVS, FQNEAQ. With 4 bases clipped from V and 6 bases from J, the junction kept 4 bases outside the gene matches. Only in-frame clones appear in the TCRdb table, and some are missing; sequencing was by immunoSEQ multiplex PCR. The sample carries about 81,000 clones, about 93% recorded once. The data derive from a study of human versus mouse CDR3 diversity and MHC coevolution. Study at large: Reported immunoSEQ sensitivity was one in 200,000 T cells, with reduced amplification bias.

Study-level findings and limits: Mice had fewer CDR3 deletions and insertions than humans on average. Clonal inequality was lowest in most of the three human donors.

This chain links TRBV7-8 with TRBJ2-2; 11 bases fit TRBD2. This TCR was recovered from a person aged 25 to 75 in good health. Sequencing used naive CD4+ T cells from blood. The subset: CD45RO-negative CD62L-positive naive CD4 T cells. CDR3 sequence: CASSSRLAGSGELFF. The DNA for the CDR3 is TGTGCCAGCAGCTCCCGACTAGCGGGATCCGGGGAGCTGTTTTTT.